This T cell receptor beta chain was profiled in a study of cytomegalovirus exposure and HLA in healthy donors. Turning to the study itself: A data release that came early held around 85 million unique TCRs from HLA-typed donors.

It was with 60 Vbeta and 13 Jbeta primers that the PCR ran. Clones were sequenced by immunoSEQ multiplex PCR, and TCRdb holds only the in-frame ones, with some missing. Of roughly 140,000 clones listed, roughly 80% are singletons. Regarding the study as a whole: As a later analysis showed, a missense DCLRE1C variant was linked to trimming of TCR beta V- and J-genes. A later analysis revealed that TCR association rates differed between HLA loci, peaking at DRB1 and bottoming out at HLA-C.

This clone was seen a handful of times. Its specificity is not known. Trimming cost V 6 bases and J 8 bases, with 14 bases left between them. The V gene's germline CDR1 is MNHEY and CDR2 SMNVEV (reference sequence). This CDR3 contains 13 residues. The chain couples TRBV27 to TRBJ1-5; D is ambiguous. Sequenced material: PBMCs. The sequence came from a man in his forties or fifties in good health and CMV-seropositive. CDR3 in amino acids: CASREVVNKPQHF. The DNA of the CDR3 is TGTGCCAGCAGGGAGGTTGTCAACAAGCCCCAGCATTTT.